This entry features one TCR beta chain sequence. Its antigen is not known. Trimming took off 5 bases at V and 3 bases at J, with 9 bases between the two ends. Germline V CDR1 and CDR2: GTSNPN, SVGIG (reference sequence). The CDR3 totals 12 residues. The data belong to a study of T cell responses to AZD1222 COVID-19 vaccine. The method was immunoSEQ multiplex PCR; TCRdb's version includes in-frame clones alone and lacks a portion of them. The sample yields roughly 100,000 clones, approximately 88% seen once. Findings and caveats of the study: Following two doses of AZD1222, Spike-specific TCR breadth and depth rose. Possibly, clonal diversity was underestimated; donors were largely white British and included more females. All repertoire sampling was performed exclusively after the peak T cell response.

The input for sequencing was peripheral blood, taken on day 0 of AZD1222 vaccination. The clonotype originates from an adult in good health. This sequence joins TRBV30 and TRBJ2-3; D is undetermined. For the CDR3, the DNA is TGTGCCTGGGTTCTAGGGACAGATACGCAGTATTTT. It translates to CAWVLGTDTQYF.